This entry lists 22 T cell receptor beta chains sequenced from one sample in a study of shared clonotypes between healthy human individuals. Data came from immunoSEQ multiplex PCR; TCRdb stores just in-frame clones and leaves some out. The table has under 350,000 clones, around nine tenths seen once; the top ten hold roughly 15%. The sample taken for sequencing was memory CD8+ T cells sorted from blood. The subset is: CD45RO+ cells pooled with CCR7-negative TemRA cells. These receptors all come from a man younger than 35 in good health.

DNA for the CDR3: TGTGCCAGCAGCCAAGATAACGGAAACGGTGGCTACACCTTC. It codes for CASSQDNGNGGYTF. V gene TRBV4-2 combines with J gene TRBJ1-2; D is unresolved. Germline lookup yields CDR1 LGHNA and CDR2 YNFKEQ. CDR3 length: 14 amino acids. The V end was cut by 0 bases, the J end by 7 bases, with 12 bases between.

The chain joins TRBV11-3 to TRBJ2-2; D is perhaps TRBD1 or TRBD2 (6 bases each). The germline gives CDR1 SGHNT, CDR2 YENEEA. The V and J ends lost 5 bases and 3 bases respectively, with 10 bases between them. CDR3 length equals 14 residues. This chain's CDR3 is CASSRGPYTGELFF. The CDR3 nucleotides read TGTGCCAGCAGCCGGGGGCCGTACACCGGGGAGCTGTTTTTT. Together with reference TRBV11-3 and TRBJ2-2, the CDR3 gives the full variable domain: EAGVVQSPRYKIIEKKQPVAFWCNPISGHNTLYWYLQNLGQGPELLIRYENEEAVDDSQLPKDRFSAERLKGVDSTLKIQPAELGDSAVYLCASSRGPYTGELFFGEGSRLTVL.

The chain is built from TRBV18 and TRBJ2-7; 12 nucleotides line up with TRBD2. Germline V lookup: CDR1 KGHSH, CDR2 LQKENI. CDR3 length: 16 residues. The J segment lost 4 bases and the V segment lost 6 bases, leaving 10 bases of the junction unmatched. This chain's CDR3 is CASSLLAGGRIYEQYF. In DNA form, the CDR3 reads TGTGCCAGCTCCCTACTAGCGGGAGGTCGGATATACGAGCAGTACTTC.

A word on this clone: The sample has other DNA sequences that encode this CDR3 too. The genes are TRBV15 and TRBJ1-1; D remains ambiguous. The CDR3 has 13 amino acids. From germline, CDR1 is LNHNV and CDR2 YYDKDF (reference sequence). Trimming pared 1 base from V and 1 base from J, leaving 4 bases between. CDR3 amino acids: CATSRAANTEAFF. The CDR3 DNA sequence: TGTGCCACCAGCAGAGCGGCGAACACTGAAGCTTTCTTT.

The chain has TRBV28 and TRBJ2-7; 9 nucleotides match TRBD1. CDR3 size: 15 residues. V lost 5 bases to trimming and J lost 4 bases; unmatched junction nucleotides: 9. Germline V gives CDR1 MDHEN, CDR2 SYDVKM. The CDR3 region is CASSLTGGASYEQYF. The CDR3 DNA reads TGTGCCAGCAGTCTTACAGGGGGCGCCTCTTACGAGCAGTACTTC.

V usage is TRBV13 and J usage is TRBJ2-7; D not resolved. The V end was cut by 7 bases, the J end by 7 bases, with 14 bases between. The CDR3 has 12 residues. Germline values: CDR1 PRHDT, CDR2 FYEKMQ (reference sequence). CDR3 sequence reads: CASTATNGEQYF. The CDR3 coding sequence is TGTGCCAGCACGGCCACGAATGGGGAGCAGTACTTC.

This chain links TRBV7-9 with TRBJ2-5; D may be TRBD1 or TRBD2 (5 bases each). This CDR3 region has 14 residues. With 1 base removed from V and 4 bases from J, the gap between germline ends came to 10 bases. CDR1 and CDR2 from the germline V gene are SEHNR and FQNEAQ (reference sequence). CDR3 protein: CASSLVGPSETQYF. CDR3 DNA sequence: TGTGCCAGCAGCTTAGTGGGACCCTCAGAGACCCAGTACTTC.

This chain uses TRBV29-1 with TRBJ2-1; D is perhaps TRBD2 (6 bases). Deletions cut 6 bases from V and 8 bases from J, with 14 bases between. The CDR3 length is 12 residues. CDR1 and CDR2 from the germline V gene are SQVTM and ANQGSEA. The DNA for the CDR3 is TGCAGCGTGGAGGGCAGGGCCTATGAGCAGTTCTTC. It codes for CSVEGRAYEQFF.

The V and J genes are TRBV27 and TRBJ1-6; D is uncertain. In germline, CDR1 is MNHEY, CDR2 SMNVEV (reference sequence). Deletions cut 8 bases from V and 13 bases from J, with 12 bases between. CDR3 length: 11 residues. As DNA, the CDR3 is TGTGCCAGCGACGGCACGAGGCCCCTCCACTTT. It codes for CASDGTRPLHF.

The J gene is TRBJ2-7, the V gene TRBV5-4; TRBD1 matches 7 bases. From germline, CDR1 is SGHNT and CDR2 YYREEE (reference sequence). With 4 bases clipped from V and 2 bases from J, the junction kept 6 bases outside the gene matches. The CDR3 loop spans 14 amino acids. This CDR3 reads CASSNRGTAYEQYF. The CDR3 DNA is TGTGCCAGCAGCAACCGAGGGACAGCCTACGAGCAGTACTTC.

The V and J genes are TRBV6-1 and TRBJ2-7, with 11 bases identical to TRBD1. Germline loops: CDR1 MNHNS, CDR2 SASEGT. The V and J ends lost 7 bases and 4 bases, in that order; junction bases with no gene match: 3. The CDR3 is 13 residues long. CDR3 nucleotides: TGTGCCAGCACGGGACAGGGGGGATACGAGCAGTACTTC. Translating it yields CASTGQGGYEQYF.

This chain uses TRBV7-9 with TRBJ2-3; 11 nucleotides align to TRBD2. CDR1 SEHNR and CDR2 FQNEAQ come from the germline V gene (reference sequence). V lost 6 bases to trimming and J lost 0 bases; unmatched junction nucleotides: 5. The CDR3 runs 16 residues. The CDR3 sequence: CASSNGTSGSTDTQYF. The DNA of the CDR3 is TGTGCCAGCAGTAACGGGACTAGCGGTAGCACAGATACGCAGTATTTT.

The chain links TRBV5-3 to TRBJ1-1; D is unresolved. TRBV5-3 is flagged as an ORF with uncertain function. The CDR3 sequence is 18 residues long. The V and J ends lost 4 bases and 0 bases respectively, with 22 bases between them. CDR3: CARSPLQGDNRMNTEAFF. CDR3 nucleotide sequence: TGTGCCAGAAGCCCCCTGCAAGGCGACAACCGCATGAACACTGAAGCTTTCTTT.

Details on this clone: Mismatch with germline at one junction end may stem from a read error. The chain is built from TRBV6-4 and TRBJ2-7, with a weak D call TRBD1 (5 bases). Germline assignment: CDR1 MRHNA and CDR2 SNTAGT. The CDR3 extends over 14 amino acids. CDR3 nucleotide sequence: TGTGCCAGCACTCCCGGTCACAGGTTATACATCTCCTTCTTC. This encodes CASTPGHRLYISFF.

This clone has just one count. The chain employs TRBV11-2 and TRBJ1-2; D is unresolved. The CDR3 has 12 amino acids. Trimming removed 1 base at V and 5 bases at J, with 5 bases between. The germline CDR1 and CDR2 sequences are SGHAT and FQNNGV. The CDR3 bases are TGTGCCAGCAGCTTAGGCCTTTATGGCTACACCTTC. This codes for CASSLGLYGYTF.

Turning to this clone: Other DNA sequences from this sample encode an identical CDR3 as well. The chain joins TRBV6-5 to TRBJ2-1; D uncertain. Germline V lookup: CDR1 MNHEY, CDR2 SVGAGI. This CDR3 region has 13 residues. The V end lost 2 bases, the J end lost 5 bases, and 7 bases lay between the germline ends. CDR3 DNA: TGTGCCAGCAGTTACGGAGAGAACAATGAGCAGTTCTTC. Amino acid sequence: CASSYGENNEQFF.

The rearrangement uses TRBV5-1 and TRBJ2-3; either TRBD1 or TRBD2 may supply D (5 bases each). This CDR3 is 15 amino acids long. Trimming took 1 base from V and 0 from J, leaving 9 bases between them. Per the germline V gene, CDR1 is SGHRS and CDR2 is YFSETQ. CDR3 DNA sequence: TGCGCCAGCAGCTTGCCGGGGCTAAGCACAGATACGCAGTATTTT. It specifies CASSLPGLSTDTQYF.

As concerns this clone: This sample also contains other DNA sequences that code for the same CDR3. The V gene is TRBV6-1, the J gene TRBJ1-5; D ambiguous. Germline V gene sequence: CDR1 MNHNS, CDR2 SASEGT. This CDR3 comprises 15 residues. The germline V and J ends were trimmed by 5 bases and 1 base, with 12 bases remaining between them. The CDR3 loop is CASSKVVGSNQPQHF. In DNA, the CDR3 is TGTGCCAGCAGTAAAGTGGTTGGAAGCAATCAGCCCCAGCATTTT.

The chain links TRBV13 to TRBJ1-1; TRBD1 is a possible D gene (5 bases). The germline V and J ends were trimmed by 5 bases and 3 bases, with 16 bases remaining between them. Germline assignment: CDR1 PRHDT and CDR2 FYEKMQ (reference sequence). This CDR3 region has 15 residues. The CDR3 loop reads CASSPERPGDTEAFF. The CDR3 DNA sequence: TGTGCCAGCAGCCCCGAGCGTCCGGGGGACACTGAAGCTTTCTTT.

The gene calls are TRBV27 and TRBJ2-6, with 11 bases fitting TRBD1. Looked up from germline, CDR1 is MNHEY and CDR2 is SMNVEV (reference sequence). The CDR3 loop spans 15 amino acids. V lost 8 bases, J lost 2 bases, and 2 bases stayed unmatched. CDR3 nucleotides: TGTGCCAGCGGACAGGGGGCTACTGGGGCCAACGTCCTGACTTTC. Its translation: CASGQGATGANVLTF.

This clone showed up just once. The V call is TRBV2, the J call TRBJ1-4; no clear D gene. The CDR3 has 14 amino acids. The V gene lost 7 bases and the J gene lost 8 bases, with 17 bases spanning the gap. Germline V gene lookup returns CDR1 SNHLY and CDR2 FYNNEI. The chain's CDR3 is CASTLATMGEKLFF. The CDR3, as DNA: TGTGCCAGCACTCTAGCCACGATGGGGGAAAAACTGTTTTTT.

This chain uses TRBV23-1 with TRBJ1-2; D perhaps matches TRBD1 (6 bases). TRBV23-1 is placed among ORFs of uncertain function. The CDR3 runs to 18 residues. Deletions cut 3 bases from V and 3 bases from J, with 23 bases between. The CDR3 sequence: CASSHSGTMVNADYGYTF. The CDR3 DNA is TGCGCCAGCAGTCACTCCGGGACAATGGTAAACGCGGACTATGGCTACACCTTC.